This TCR beta chain came from a study of T cells after yellow fever vaccination. TCRdb passed the 5' RACE reads through MiXCR, listing each CDR3 protein once. Here the sample spans 350,000 to 550,000 distinct CDR3 sequences, 18% being singletons. As for this clonotype: Its matching antigen is unknown.

Study-wide results and caveats: Weaker overall was a secondary response that nonetheless peaked faster, on day 5 versus 15. Only a small proportion of the clonotypes turned up in both the CD4 and the CD8 compartments, likely arising from convergent recombination. The booster saw the reappearance of most primary-vaccination clones (about 95% CD4, 70% to 90% CD8). Researchers cautioned that FACS-sorted repertoires could harbor abundant clonotypes contaminating from the bulk population.

Sequences were derived from PBMCs, sampled before the yellow fever booster vaccination. The sequence was obtained from a man between 18 and 35 years old who received the YFV17D yellow fever vaccine.

CDR3 in amino acids: CASSLEGWDTQYF. The CDR3 DNA sequence: TGTGCCAGCAGCTTAGAAGGCTGGGATACGCAGTATTTT. The V gene is TRBV7-2, the J gene TRBJ2-3; D unresolved. This CDR3 has 13 amino acids. Germline V gives CDR1 SGHTA, CDR2 FQGNSA. Trimming shortened V by 1 base and J by 6 bases, and 8 bases separated the two germline ends.